This passage covers 4 T cell receptor beta chains from one sample sequenced in a study of cytomegalovirus exposure and HLA in healthy donors. The PCR contained 60 Vbeta and 13 Jbeta primers. Profiled with immunoSEQ multiplex PCR; TCRdb holds only in-frame clones, not every one. The sample consists of approximately 290,000 clones, about four fifths of them appearing once. The sequencing sample was made of PBMCs. These receptors all come from a girl aged 2-9 years in good health and CMV-seronegative.

The chain links TRBV6-6 to TRBJ2-5, with D perhaps matching TRBD1 (6 bases). Germline CDR1 reads MNHNY; CDR2 reads SVGAGI (reference sequence). The CDR3 spans 13 residues. V lost 3 bases to trimming and J lost 3 bases, with 8 bases between them. The CDR3, as DNA: TGTGCCAGCAGTTATTACAGGGAAGAGACCCAGTACTTC. It specifies CASSYYREETQYF.

V is TRBV6-5 and J is TRBJ1-1; tentative D call: TRBD1 (6 bases). The germline CDR1 and CDR2 sequences are MNHEY and SVGAGI. The CDR3 runs 15 residues. The V and J ends lost 0 bases and 1 base respectively, with 9 bases between them. CDR3 residues: CASSYSTGRNTEAFF. CDR3 DNA: TGTGCCAGCAGTTACTCGACAGGTCGGAACACTGAAGCTTTCTTT.

The chain carries TRBV7-6 and TRBJ2-7; TRBD1 is a possible D gene (5 bases). The germline V and J ends were trimmed by 8 bases and 6 bases, with 20 bases remaining between them. This CDR3 contains 14 residues. Germline CDR1 reads SGHVS; CDR2 reads FNYEAQ. CDR3 region: CASAPGSALLEQYF. The CDR3, as DNA: TGTGCCAGCGCCCCAGGGTCGGCCCTCCTCGAGCAGTACTTC. The whole variable domain, remainder taken from reference TRBV7-6 and TRBJ2-7, is GAGVSQSPRYKVTKRGQDVALRCDPISGHVSLYWYRQALGQGPEFLTYFNYEAQQDKSGLPNDRFSAERPEGSISTLTIQRTEQRDSAMYRCASAPGSALLEQYFGPGTRLTVT.

A note on this clone: The same CDR3 also results from other DNA sequences found in this sample. This chain joins TRBV10-3 and TRBJ1-1, with TRBD1 matching 7 bases. This CDR3 region has 14 residues. Germline V gene data show CDR1 as ENHRY and CDR2 as SYGVKD. Trimming cost V 9 bases and J 0 bases; bases outside gene matches: 7. The CDR3: CAIARGDMNTEAFF. CDR3 nucleotides: TGTGCCATTGCCAGGGGGGATATGAACACTGAAGCTTTCTTT.